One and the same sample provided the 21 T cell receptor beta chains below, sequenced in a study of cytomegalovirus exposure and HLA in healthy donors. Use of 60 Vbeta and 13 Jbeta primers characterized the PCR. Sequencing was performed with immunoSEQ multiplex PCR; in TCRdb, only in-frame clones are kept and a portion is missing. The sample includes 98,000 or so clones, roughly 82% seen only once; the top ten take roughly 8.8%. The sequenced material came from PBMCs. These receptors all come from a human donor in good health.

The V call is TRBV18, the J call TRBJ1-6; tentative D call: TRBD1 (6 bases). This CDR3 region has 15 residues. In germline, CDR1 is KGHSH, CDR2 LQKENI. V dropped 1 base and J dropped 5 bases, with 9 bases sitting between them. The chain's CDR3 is CASSPQGVNNSPLHF. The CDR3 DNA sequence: TGTGCCAGCTCACCACAGGGGGTAAATAATTCACCCCTCCACTTT. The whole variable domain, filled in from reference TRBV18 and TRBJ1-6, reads NAGVMQNPRHLVRRRGQEARLRCSPMKGHSHVYWYRQLPEEGLKFMVYLQKENIIDESGMPKERFSAEFPKEGPSILRIQQVVRGDSAAYFCASSPQGVNNSPLHFGNGTRLTVT.

The CDR3 bases are TGCAGTGCTAGAGATCTCGAGCAGTACTTC. Protein sequence: CSARDLEQYF. V usage is TRBV20-1 and J usage is TRBJ2-7; D not certain. Trimming took off 0 bases at V and 6 bases at J, with 3 bases between the two ends. The germline CDR1 and CDR2 sequences are DFQATT and SNEGSKA (reference sequence). There are 10 residues in the CDR3.

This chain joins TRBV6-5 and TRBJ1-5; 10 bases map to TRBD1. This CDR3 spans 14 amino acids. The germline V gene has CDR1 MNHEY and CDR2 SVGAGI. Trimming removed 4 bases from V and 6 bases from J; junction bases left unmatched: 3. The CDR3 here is CASSSGTGAQPQHF. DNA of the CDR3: TGTGCCAGCAGTTCCGGGACAGGGGCTCAGCCCCAGCATTTT.

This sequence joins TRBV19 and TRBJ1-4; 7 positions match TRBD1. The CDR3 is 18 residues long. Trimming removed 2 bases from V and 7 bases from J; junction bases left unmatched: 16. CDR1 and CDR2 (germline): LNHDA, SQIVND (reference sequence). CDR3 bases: TGTGCCAGTAGTATACAGAACAGGGGCGGTGCCTTCGTTGAAAAACTGTTTTTT. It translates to CASSIQNRGGAFVEKLFF.

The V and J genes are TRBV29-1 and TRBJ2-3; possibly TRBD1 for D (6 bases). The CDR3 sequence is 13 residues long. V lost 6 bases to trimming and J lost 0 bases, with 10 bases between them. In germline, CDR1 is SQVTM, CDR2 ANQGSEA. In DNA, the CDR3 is TGCAGCGTCGCAGGGGCTAGCACAGATACGCAGTATTTT. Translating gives CSVAGASTDTQYF.

The CDR3 bases are TGCGCCAGCAGCTTGGATTTTGCGGGAGTTAAAGGCTACACCTTC. Residues: CASSLDFAGVKGYTF. The chain employs TRBV5-1 and TRBJ1-2; D is undetermined. Germline loops: CDR1 SGHRS, CDR2 YFSETQ. Trimming took off 0 bases at V and 8 bases at J, with 17 bases between the two ends. This CDR3 region has 15 residues. Full variable domain (rest looked up from reference TRBV5-1 and TRBJ1-2): KAGVTQTPRYLIKTRGQQVTLSCSPISGHRSVSWYQQTPGQGLQFLFEYFSETQRNKGNFPGRFSGRQFSNSRSEMNVSTLELGDSALYLCASSLDFAGVKGYTFGSGTRLTVV.

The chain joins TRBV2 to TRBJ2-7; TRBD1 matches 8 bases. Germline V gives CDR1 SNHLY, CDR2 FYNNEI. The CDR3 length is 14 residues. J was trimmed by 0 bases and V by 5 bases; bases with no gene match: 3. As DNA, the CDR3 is TGTGCCAGCAGTTGGGGACAGGCCTCCTACGAGCAGTACTTC. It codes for CASSWGQASYEQYF. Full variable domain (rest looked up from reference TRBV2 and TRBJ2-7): EPEVTQTPSHQVTQMGQEVILRCVPISNHLYFYWYRQILGQKVEFLVSFYNNEISEKSEIFDDQFSVERPDGSNFTLKIRSTKLEDSAMYFCASSWGQASYEQYFGPGTRLTVT.

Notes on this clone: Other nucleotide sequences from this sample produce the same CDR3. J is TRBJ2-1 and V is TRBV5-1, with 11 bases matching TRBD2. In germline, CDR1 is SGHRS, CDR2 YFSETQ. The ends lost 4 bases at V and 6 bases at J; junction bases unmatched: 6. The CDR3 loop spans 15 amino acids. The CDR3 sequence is CASSILAGEGNEQFF. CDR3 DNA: TGCGCCAGCAGCATACTAGCGGGAGAAGGCAATGAGCAGTTCTTC.

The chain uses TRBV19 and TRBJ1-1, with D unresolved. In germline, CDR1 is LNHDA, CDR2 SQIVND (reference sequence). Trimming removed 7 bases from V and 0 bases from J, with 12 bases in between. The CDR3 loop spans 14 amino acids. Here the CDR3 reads CASIITGMNTEAFF. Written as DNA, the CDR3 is TGTGCCAGTATAATCACGGGAATGAACACTGAAGCTTTCTTT. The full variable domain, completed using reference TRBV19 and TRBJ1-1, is DGGITQSPKYLFRKEGQNVTLSCEQNLNHDAMYWYRQDPGQGLRLIYYSQIVNDFQKGDIAEGYSVSREKKESFPLTVTSAQKNPTAFYLCASIITGMNTEAFFGQGTRLTVV.

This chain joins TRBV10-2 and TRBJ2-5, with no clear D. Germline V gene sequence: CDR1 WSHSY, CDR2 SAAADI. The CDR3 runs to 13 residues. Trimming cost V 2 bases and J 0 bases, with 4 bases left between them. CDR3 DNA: TGCGCCAGCAGTGAGCCCTACCAAGAGACCCAGTACTTC. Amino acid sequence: CASSEPYQETQYF.

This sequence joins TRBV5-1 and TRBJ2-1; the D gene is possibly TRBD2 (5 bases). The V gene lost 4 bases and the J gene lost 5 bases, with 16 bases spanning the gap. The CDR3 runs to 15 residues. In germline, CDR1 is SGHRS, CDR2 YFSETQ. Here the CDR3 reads CASSPSPTTHNEQFF. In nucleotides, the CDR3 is TGCGCCAGCAGCCCTAGCCCGACTACCCACAATGAGCAGTTCTTC. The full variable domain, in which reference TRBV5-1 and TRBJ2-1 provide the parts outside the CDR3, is KAGVTQTPRYLIKTRGQQVTLSCSPISGHRSVSWYQQTPGQGLQFLFEYFSETQRNKGNFPGRFSGRQFSNSRSEMNVSTLELGDSALYLCASSPSPTTHNEQFFGPGTRLTVL.

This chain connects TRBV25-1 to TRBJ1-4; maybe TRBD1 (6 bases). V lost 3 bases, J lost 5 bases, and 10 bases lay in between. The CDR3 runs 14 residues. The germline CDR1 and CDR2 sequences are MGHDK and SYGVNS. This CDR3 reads CASSDETGNEKLFF. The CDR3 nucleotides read TGTGCCAGCAGTGACGAGACAGGCAATGAAAAACTGTTTTTT.

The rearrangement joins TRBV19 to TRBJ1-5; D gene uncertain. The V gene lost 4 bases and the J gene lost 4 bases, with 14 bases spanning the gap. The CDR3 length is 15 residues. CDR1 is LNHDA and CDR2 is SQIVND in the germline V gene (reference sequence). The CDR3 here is CASSTLRDGNQPQHF. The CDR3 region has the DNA TGTGCCAGTAGTACTCTGAGGGATGGAAATCAGCCCCAGCATTTT.

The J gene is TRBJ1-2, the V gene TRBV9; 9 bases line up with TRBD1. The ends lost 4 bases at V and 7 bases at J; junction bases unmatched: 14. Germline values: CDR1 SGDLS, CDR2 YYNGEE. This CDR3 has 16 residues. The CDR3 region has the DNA TGTGCCAGCAGCCCGAGGGTGGGACAGGGCGGAAGTGGCTACACCTTC. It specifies CASSPRVGQGGSGYTF. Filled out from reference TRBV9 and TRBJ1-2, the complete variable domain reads DSGVTQTPKHLITATGQRVTLRCSPRSGDLSVYWYQQSLDQGLQFLIQYYNGEERAKGNILERFSAQQFPDLHSELNLSSLELGDSALYFCASSPRVGQGGSGYTFGSGTRLTVV.

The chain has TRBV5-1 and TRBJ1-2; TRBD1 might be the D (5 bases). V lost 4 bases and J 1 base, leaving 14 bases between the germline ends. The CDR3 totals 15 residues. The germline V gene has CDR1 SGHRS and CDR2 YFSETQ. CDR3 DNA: TGCGCCAGCAGCCGACGCGGGGGAGATAACTATGGCTACACCTTC. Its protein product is CASSRRGGDNYGYTF.

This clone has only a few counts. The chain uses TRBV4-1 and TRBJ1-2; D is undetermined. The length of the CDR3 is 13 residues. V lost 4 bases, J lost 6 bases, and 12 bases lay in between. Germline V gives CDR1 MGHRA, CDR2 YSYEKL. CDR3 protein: CASSPGPRDGYTF. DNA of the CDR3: TGCGCCAGCAGCCCCGGCCCGAGGGATGGCTACACCTTC.

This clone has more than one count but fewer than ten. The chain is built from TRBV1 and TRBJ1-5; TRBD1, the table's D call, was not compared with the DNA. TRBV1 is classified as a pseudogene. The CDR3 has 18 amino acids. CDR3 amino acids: CTSSHLIRGSTCNQPQHF. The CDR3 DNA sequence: TGCACCAGCAGCCACCTTATAAGGGGCTCCACCTGTAATCAGCCCCAGCATTTT.

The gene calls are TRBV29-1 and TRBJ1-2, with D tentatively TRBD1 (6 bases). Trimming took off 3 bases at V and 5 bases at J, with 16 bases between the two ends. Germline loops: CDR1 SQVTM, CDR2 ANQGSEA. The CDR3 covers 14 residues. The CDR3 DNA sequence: TGCAGCGTTGACTCGGCGGGGGGCCAGTATGGCTACACCTTC. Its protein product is CSVDSAGGQYGYTF.

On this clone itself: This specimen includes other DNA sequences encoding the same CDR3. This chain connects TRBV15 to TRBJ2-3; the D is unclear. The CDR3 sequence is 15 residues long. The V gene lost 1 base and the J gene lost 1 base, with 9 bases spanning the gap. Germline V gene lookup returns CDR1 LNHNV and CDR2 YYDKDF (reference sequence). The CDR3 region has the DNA TGTGCCACCAGCAGAGGAGGTCGGGGCACAGATACGCAGTATTTT. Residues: CATSRGGRGTDTQYF.

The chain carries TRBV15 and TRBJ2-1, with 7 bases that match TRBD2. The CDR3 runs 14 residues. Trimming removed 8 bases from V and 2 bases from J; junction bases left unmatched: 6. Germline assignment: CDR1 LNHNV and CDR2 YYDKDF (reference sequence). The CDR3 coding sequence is TGTGCCACCGGATCTAGCGGTACCTACAATGAGCAGTTCTTC. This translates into CATGSSGTYNEQFF. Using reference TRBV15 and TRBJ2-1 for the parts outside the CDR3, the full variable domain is DAMVIQNPRYQVTQFGKPVTLSCSQTLNHNVMYWYQQKSSQAPKLLFHYYDKDFNNEADTPDNFQSRRPNTSFCFLDIRSPGLGDTAMYLCATGSSGTYNEQFFGPGTRLTVL.

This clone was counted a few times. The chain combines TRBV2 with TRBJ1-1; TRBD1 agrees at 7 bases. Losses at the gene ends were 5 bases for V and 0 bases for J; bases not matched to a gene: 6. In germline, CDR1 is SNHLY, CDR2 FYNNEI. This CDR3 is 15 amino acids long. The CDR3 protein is CASSIERGLNTEAFF. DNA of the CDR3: TGTGCCAGCAGTATCGAGAGGGGGCTGAACACTGAAGCTTTCTTT.